This T cell receptor (beta chain) derives from a study of shared clonotypes between healthy human individuals. Overall study results and limits: Clonotype sharing across a few donors was observed for 5% to 6.5% of naive CD4 clonotypes. Across subsets, estimated richness was generally greater for naive than for memory populations.

CD45RO negativity and positive selection for CCR7 defined naive CD8 cells, a population that excluded terminally differentiated effector memory CD45RA+ cells. As concerns this clone: No antigen is known for it.

This table comes from immunoSEQ multiplex PCR, and its TCRdb copy is limited to in-frame clones, with some not included. The sample contains some 2.1 million clones, 90% to 95% of which appear only once. The sequence was collected from a man between 18 and 35 years old in good health. Some clones in this sample may be carry-over from other donors' samples. Sequencing was performed on naive CD8+ T cells from PBMCs.

The chain's CDR3 is CATSRDSGAVRTDTQYF. As DNA, the CDR3 is TGTGCCACCAGCAGAGATTCGGGCGCAGTACGAACAGATACGCAGTATTTT. The rearrangement links TRBV15 to TRBJ2-3; no reliable D call. V was shortened by 0 bases and J by 3 bases, with 16 bases between the two germline ends. The CDR3 consists of 17 residues. Germline CDR1 and CDR2: LNHNV and YYDKDF (reference sequence).